This TCR beta chain comes out of a study of CDR3 diversity in severe acne. The CDR3 length is 16 residues. Germline values: CDR1 LNHNV, CDR2 YYDKDF (reference sequence). V shed 1 base and J 7 bases; nucleotides not matched to a gene: 10. TCRdb passed the PCR reads through MiXCR, listing each CDR3 protein once. The sample shows approximately 77,000 distinct CDR3 sequences, 49% of them seen only once. This clonotype was detected many times. This receptor was identified in a male donor with severe acne vulgaris. The sequenced sample consisted of blood. V gene TRBV15 combines with J gene TRBJ2-7; TRBD2 matches 10 bases. This CDR3 reads CATSRVVSGGAREQYF. CDR3 nucleotides: TGTGCCACCAGCAGAGTCGTAAGCGGGGGGGCCCGAGAGCAGTACTTC.